This T cell receptor beta chain was sequenced during a study of blood T cell repertoires in COVID-19. The overall study: Researchers got acute and convalescent COVID-19 samples from the United States, Italy and Spain. In each case, the material was cDNA or gDNA derived from T cells, B-cell-depleted T cells, or PBMCs.

Under the authors' procedure: Amplifying reference gene primers gave estimates of nucleated cell counts. Some clones are missing from TCRdb's copy, which holds only in-frame ones; the method was immunoSEQ multiplex PCR. V and J calls and clone size are copied from that table; D and trimming were computed from the DNA. Among a few hundred thousand clones listed, 90% were seen once. The CDR3 runs 15 residues. The V segment lost 3 bases and the J segment 4 bases; nucleotides outside the gene matches: 5. Germline CDR1 and CDR2: MDHEN and SYDVKM. One Seattle source followed patients from active infection through their disease course.

The material sequenced was peripheral blood. The sequence came from a woman in her twenties or thirties with COVID-19, enrolled during active disease. This sequence joins TRBV28 and TRBJ2-1; 8 nucleotides align to TRBD1. CDR3 bases: TGTGCCAGCAGTTTGATAGGACAGGGTTACAATGAGCAGTTCTTC. Translation gives CASSLIGQGYNEQFF. Drawing the rest from reference TRBV28 and TRBJ2-1, the complete variable domain is DVKVTQSSRYLVKRTGEKVFLECVQDMDHENMFWYRQDPGLGLRLIYFSYDVKMKEKGDIPEGYSVSREKKERFSLILESASTNQTSMYLCASSLIGQGYNEQFFGPGTRLTVL.